This T cell receptor (beta chain) was identified in a study of blood T cell repertoires in COVID-19. Turning to the study itself: Samples representing acute and convalescent COVID-19 were sourced from the United States, Italy and Spain.

J was trimmed by 7 bases and V by 4 bases; bases with no gene match: 21. The V gene's germline CDR1 is SGDLS and CDR2 YYNGEE. This CDR3 comprises 20 residues. Source study methods: Nucleated cell number was recorded as an estimate derived from reference gene primer amplification. Using immunoSEQ multiplex PCR, the repertoire was profiled, and TCRdb retains in-frame clones only, with some absent. That table gives V, J and clone size, and the DNA gave D and trimming. The sample has 260,000 or so clones, 70% to 90% seen once. The sequence came from a young man with active or convalescent COVID-19. Sequences were obtained from peripheral blood. This chain joins TRBV9 and TRBJ2-7, with TRBD2 matching 15 bases. The CDR3 nucleotides are TGTGCCAGCAGCCCCTCCCCCGGGACTAGCGGGGGGCCGGCCGGAGGGGAGCAGTACTTC. It is translated as CASSPSPGTSGGPAGGEQYF.